Each of the 24 T cell receptor beta chains below was sequenced from the same sample in a study of regulatory T cells in long-lasting Graves disease. Arm-PCR with iRepertoire HTBI primers amplified the CDR3 regions for these TCR beta libraries. A single record per CDR3 protein comes from TCRdb applying MiXCR to the multiplex PCR reads. The table records roughly 420,000 distinct CDR3 sequences, about a sixth of them present only once. Time point denoted: newly diagnosed GD, antithyroid drugs for less than 3 months. PBMC RNA served as the TCR library source. The same specimen was also included in a second study, on T cells in Graves' hyperthyroidism and ophthalmopathy.

The starting material was peripheral blood mononuclear cells (PBMCs), obtained at new diagnosis, from a patient treated with antithyroid drugs. Source of these receptors: a woman younger than 30 with Graves disease.

On this clonotype itself: This may come from a read error, since a much larger clone is one base off. The rearrangement links TRBV7-2 to TRBJ2-1, with 10 nucleotides matching TRBD1. This CDR3 has 14 amino acids. The trim removed 5 bases at V and 10 bases at J, leaving 8 bases unmatched. Germline values: CDR1 SGHTA, CDR2 FQGNSA. The CDR3 region has the DNA TGTGCCAGCAGCCTTAGGGACAGGGGAAACGAGCAGTTCTTC. Its protein is CASSLRDRGNEQFF.

This clonotype was picked up many times. The chain uses TRBV11-2 and TRBJ2-1; D remains unclear. The CDR3 totals 14 residues. The V and J ends lost 1 base and 7 bases respectively, with 11 bases between them. Germline values: CDR1 SGHAT, CDR2 FQNNGV. CDR3 nucleotide sequence: TGTGCCAGCAGCTTAGGTAGGGAACGGAATGAGCAGTTCTTC. Translated: CASSLGRERNEQFF.

In its sample, this clonotype was seen many times. This probably arose from a read error, given a far larger clone one base away. The chain joins TRBV28 to TRBJ2-7, with 13 nucleotides matching TRBD2. This CDR3 comprises 16 residues. V gave up 6 bases and J gave up 7 bases; unmatched junction bases: 12. From germline, CDR1 is MDHEN and CDR2 SYDVKM. Here the CDR3 reads CASSPKLAGGGNEQYF. CDR3 sequence (DNA): TGTGCCAGCAGCCCAAAACTAGCGGGAGGGGGCAATGAGCAGTACTTC.

V is TRBV27 and J is TRBJ2-1, with D unclear. The CDR3 is 13 amino acids. Germline V lookup: CDR1 MNHEY, CDR2 SMNVEV (reference sequence). The V end was cut by 3 bases, the J end by 4 bases, with 7 bases between. The CDR3 spells CASSFDKYNEQFF. In nucleotides, the CDR3 is TGTGCCAGCAGTTTTGACAAGTACAATGAGCAGTTCTTC.

The count of this clonotype is one. This chain connects TRBV7-2 to TRBJ2-3, with D maybe TRBD2 (6 bases). V gave up 4 bases and J gave up 2 bases, with 16 bases separating them. This CDR3 spans 16 amino acids. Looked up from germline, CDR1 is SGHTA and CDR2 is FQGNSA. CDR3 protein: CASSWEVAVPTDTQYF. CDR3 coding DNA: TGTGCCAGCAGCTGGGAGGTAGCGGTCCCCACAGATACGCAGTATTTT.

This rearrangement joins TRBV20-1 to TRBJ1-5; the match to TRBD1 covers 8 bases. Germline CDR1 is DFQATT and CDR2 is SNEGSKA (reference sequence). This CDR3 region has 17 residues. V shed 0 bases, J shed 7 bases, and the junction held 14 bases outside the gene matches. The CDR3 sequence is CSARDVSTGALLQPQHF. The CDR3 DNA reads TGCAGTGCTAGAGATGTTTCGACAGGGGCCCTCTTGCAGCCCCAGCATTTT.

V is TRBV6-4 and J is TRBJ2-4; D may be TRBD1 or TRBD2 (5 bases each). The CDR3 totals 22 residues. V dropped 2 bases and J dropped 6 bases, with 35 bases sitting between them. The germline V gene encodes CDR1 MRHNA and CDR2 SNTAGT. CDR3 nucleotide sequence: TGTGCCAGCAGTGACCGGGGCGACTTTTATTGGTCATCATGTAGACAATTAAACATTCAGTACTTC. Amino acids: CASSDRGDFYWSSCRQLNIQYF.

The chain recombines TRBV20-1 with TRBJ2-3; D is unclear. Trimming cost V 6 bases and J 0 bases, with 28 bases left between them. CDR3 length: 19 amino acids. CDR1 and CDR2 from the germline V gene are DFQATT and SNEGSKA (reference sequence). The CDR3 reads CSATPPLLTQTASTDTQYF. CDR3 DNA sequence: TGCAGTGCCACACCCCCATTACTAACCCAGACCGCTAGCACAGATACGCAGTATTTT.

The rearrangement uses TRBV15 and TRBJ2-1; D not certain. The V gene lost 5 bases and the J gene lost 4 bases, with 18 bases spanning the gap. Germline CDR1 reads LNHNV; CDR2 reads YYDKDF (reference sequence). The CDR3 totals 16 residues. The CDR3 DNA reads as TGTGCCACCAGCGAGCCGCTGGGGTCTTTTTACAATGAGCAGTTCTTC. It encodes CATSEPLGSFYNEQFF.

This clonotype occurred many times. V gene TRBV3-1 combines with J gene TRBJ1-5; D is perhaps TRBD1 (5 bases). Trimming took 4 bases from V and 6 from J, leaving 22 bases between them. Germline loops: CDR1 LGHDT, CDR2 YNNKEL (reference sequence). This CDR3 region has 17 residues. The CDR3 DNA is TGTGCCAGCAGCCCCTACAGACCGGGGCGAAGTAGTCAGCCCCAGCATTTT. Protein product: CASSPYRPGRSSQPQHF.

This clonotype was seen at least ten times. The CDR3 bases are TGTGCCAGCAGCTCAAGGGTGGATACGCAGTATTTT. Translated, it gives CASSSRVDTQYF. The chain combines TRBV7-2 with TRBJ2-3; no firm D call. This CDR3 comprises 12 residues. The ends were cut back, 4 bases at V and 6 bases at J, with 8 bases in the middle. CDR1 is SGHTA and CDR2 is FQGNSA in the germline V gene.

On this clonotype itself: A far larger clone is only one base removed, so a read error is likely. The V and J genes are TRBV7-8 and TRBJ2-1; a weak D match, TRBD1 (5 bases). Trimming removed 2 bases from V and 10 bases from J, with 15 bases in between. Germline loops: CDR1 SGHVS, CDR2 FQNEAQ. CDR3 length: 14 amino acids. The CDR3 here is CASSLRQGPYEQFF. For the CDR3, the DNA is TGTGCCAGCAGCTTAAGGCAGGGCCCCTACGAGCAGTTCTTC. The variable domain in full, with the rest retrieved from reference TRBV7-8 and TRBJ2-1, is GAGVSQSPRYKVAKRGQDVALRCDPISGHVSLFWYQQALGQGPEFLTYFQNEAQLDKSGLPSDRFFAERPEGSVSTLKIQRTQQEDSAVYLCASSLRQGPYEQFFGPGTRLTVL.

This clonotype was counted many times. V and J are TRBV11-2 and TRBJ2-5; 8 nucleotides agree with TRBD1. CDR1 is SGHAT and CDR2 is FQNNGV in the germline V gene. The CDR3 runs 16 residues. V lost 1 base, J lost 4 bases, and 8 bases stayed unmatched. The CDR3 loop reads CASSLGARGLGETQYF. CDR3 DNA sequence: TGTGCCAGCAGCTTAGGGGCCAGGGGGCTAGGAGAGACCCAGTACTTC.

The chain employs TRBV6-2 or TRBV6-3 and TRBJ1-1, with 7 positions matching TRBD1. Germline V gene lookup returns CDR1 MNHEY and CDR2 SVGEGT. The junction had 8 bases not matched to a gene; V was cut back by 9 bases and J by 1 base. This CDR3 region has 14 residues. The CDR3 DNA reads as TGTGCCAGTAGAACAGGGGTGAGGAACACTGAAGCTTTCTTT. Translation: CASRTGVRNTEAFF.

This clonotype was counted many times. The chain has TRBV13 and TRBJ1-1; the D gene is possibly TRBD1 (5 bases). Germline CDR1 reads PRHDT; CDR2 reads FYEKMQ (reference sequence). This CDR3 is 14 amino acids long. V dropped 2 bases and J dropped 2 bases, with 9 bases sitting between them. The CDR3 DNA reads as TGTGCCAGCAGCTTACACGGGGGAAACACTGAAGCTTTCTTT. Its translation: CASSLHGGNTEAFF.

This chain connects TRBV27 to TRBJ1-5; D may be TRBD1 (5 bases). V lost 5 bases, J lost 1 base, and 12 bases lay in between. The CDR3 length is 15 residues. Germline V gives CDR1 MNHEY, CDR2 SMNVEV (reference sequence). CDR3 nucleotide sequence: TGTGCCAGCAGTAAGGGGTTGGGGAGCAATCAGCCCCAGCATTTT. Translated: CASSKGLGSNQPQHF.

This clonotype was counted a few times. This sequence joins TRBV7-9 and TRBJ2-5, with 14 nucleotides matching TRBD2. Germline CDR1 reads SEHNR; CDR2 reads FQNEAQ (reference sequence). V was clipped by 3 bases and J by 4 bases; unmatched bases: 7. The CDR3 is made up of 17 amino acids. The CDR3, as DNA: TGTGCCAGCAGCTTTACCCCGGGACTAGCGGGAGCAGAGACCCAGTACTTC. The encoded protein is CASSFTPGLAGAETQYF.

This clonotype was counted ten times or more. The V and J genes are TRBV20-1 and TRBJ2-3, with D unresolved. The CDR3 length is 13 residues. Per germline, CDR1 DFQATT and CDR2 SNEGSKA (reference sequence). V shed 3 bases and J shed 3 bases, with 10 bases lying between them. This CDR3 reads CSASLVVTDTQYF. The CDR3 nucleotides are TGCAGTGCTAGTTTGGTAGTAACAGATACGCAGTATTTT.

The chain employs TRBV20-1 and TRBJ2-7; the D gene is possibly TRBD2 (5 bases). Germline CDR1 reads DFQATT; CDR2 reads SNEGSKA (reference sequence). V was trimmed by 3 bases and J by 3 bases, leaving 18 bases between them. This CDR3 has 15 residues. The CDR3: CSARTSRGFFYEQYF. The CDR3 DNA follows: TGCAGTGCTAGGACCTCGCGAGGGTTTTTCTACGAGCAGTACTTC.

The chain couples TRBV7-9 to TRBJ2-1; TRBD2 agrees at 9 bases. The ends lost 1 base at V and 0 bases at J; junction bases unmatched: 13. The CDR3 has 20 residues. Germline CDR1 and CDR2: SEHNR and FQNEAQ (reference sequence). This chain's CDR3 is CASSLVDLGISGSSYNEQFF. For the CDR3, the DNA is TGTGCCAGCAGCTTAGTGGATTTGGGGATTAGCGGGAGCTCCTACAATGAGCAGTTCTTC.

The rearrangement joins TRBV6-2 or TRBV6-3 to TRBJ1-4, with a weak D call TRBD1 (6 bases). The CDR3 consists of 16 residues. Germline lookup yields CDR1 MNHEY and CDR2 SVGEGT. With 6 bases removed from V and 6 bases from J, the gap between germline ends came to 20 bases. In DNA form, the CDR3 reads TGTGCCAGCAGGGTAACAGGGACCTCGCAGGATGAAAAACTGTTTTTT. Translating gives CASRVTGTSQDEKLFF.

This clonotype was seen a handful of times. The gene calls are TRBV9 and TRBJ2-1; possibly TRBD1 for D (7 bases). The length of the CDR3 is 14 residues. The germline V gene has CDR1 SGDLS and CDR2 YYNGEE. V shed 9 bases and J shed 3 bases, with 16 bases lying between them. The DNA for the CDR3 is TGTGCCACGGGAGCAGGGGGGCTCTACAATGAGCAGTTCTTC. It codes for CATGAGGLYNEQFF.

The chain combines TRBV12-3 or TRBV12-4 with TRBJ2-5; TRBD2 matches at 8 bases. With 3 bases clipped from V and 5 bases from J, the junction kept 8 bases outside the gene matches. There are 15 residues in the CDR3. The CDR3 sequence: CASSFGDREGETQYF. CDR3 DNA: TGTGCCAGCAGTTTTGGGGACCGGGAGGGGGAGACCCAGTACTTC.

The V and J genes are TRBV7-9 and TRBJ2-5; TRBD2 matches at 8 bases. Trimming cost V 7 bases and J 7 bases; bases outside gene matches: 14. There are 15 residues in the CDR3. Germline lookup yields CDR1 SEHNR and CDR2 FQNEAQ (reference sequence). The DNA of the CDR3 is TGTGCCAGCACCAATAGCGGGATCGGGGAAGGGACCCAGTACTTC. This translates into CASTNSGIGEGTQYF.